This T cell receptor (beta chain) was documented in a study of T cells in Graves' hyperthyroidism and ophthalmopathy. Study-wide results and caveats: The model identified upcoming ophthalmopathy a median roughly 6 months ahead of onset.

Germline trimming cut 1 base from V and 1 base from J; bases unmatched to any gene: 12. This CDR3 has 18 residues. From germline, CDR1 is LNHNV and CDR2 YYDKDF (reference sequence). The hyperthyroidism was newly diagnosed and had lasted under 2 months; the patients were aged 18 to 65. This clonotype was detected many times. The antigen remains unidentified. What was amplified from RNA transcripts were TCR beta CDR3 regions. Initially, a first-round RT-PCR of the TCR CDR3 employed the HTBI primer set. TCRdb re-called the multiplex PCR reads with MiXCR, one entry per CDR3 protein. Of some 760,000 distinct CDR3 sequences in the sample, 14% were seen once.

The sample consisted of blood. The origin of this receptor is a woman in her late teens or twenties with Graves' hyperthyroidism. J is TRBJ1-1 and V is TRBV15; the match to TRBD1 covers 7 bases. The CDR3 protein is CATSRGIRQGASNTEAFF. CDR3 bases: TGTGCCACCAGCAGAGGGATCAGACAGGGAGCTTCGAACACTGAAGCTTTCTTT.